The table lists the clone carrying this TCR beta chain with many counts. Its specificity is unknown. In TCRdb, the 5' RACE reads were re-called with MiXCR into one record per CDR3 protein. This sample has fewer than 350,000 distinct CDR3 sequences, with 3% to 4.5% found just once. This sample is part of a study of T cells after yellow fever vaccination. V lost 4 bases to trimming and J lost 0 bases, with 11 bases between them. This CDR3 region has 15 residues. Germline values: CDR1 SGHDN, CDR2 FVKESK. Study-wide findings and caveats: A minor fraction of clonotypes spanned both CD4 and CD8 compartments. In FACS-sorted repertoires, abundant clonotypes from the bulk population could appear as contaminants.

The material was PBMCs, obtained on the day of the yellow fever booster vaccination. The TCR sequence derives from a young man who received the YFV17D yellow fever vaccine. The J gene is TRBJ2-3, the V gene TRBV14; D uncertain. The DNA for the CDR3 is TGTGCCAGCAGCCGATCACCCGATAGCACAGATACGCAGTATTTT. The encoded protein is CASSRSPDSTDTQYF.